The sequence of this T cell receptor (beta chain) was determined in a study of OX40 agonist ivuxolimab in advanced cancers. Describing the broader study: Ivuxolimab, which targeted the costimulatory receptor OX40 (CD134), was an agonistic, fully human IgG2 monoclonal antibody. Prior anti-PD-1, anti-PD-L1 or anti-CTLA-4 therapy was permitted, and about 40% of dose-escalation patients had received checkpoint inhibitors. Of the roughly 53 patients in dose escalation, 19 had hepatocellular carcinoma, some 15 had melanoma, 9 had renal cell carcinoma and 9 had head and neck cancer. Intravenous ivuxolimab was administered to patients every 2 weeks at six dose levels: 0.01, 0.1, 0.3, 1.5, 3 and 10 mg/kg. Peripheral TCRbeta sequencing aimed to test whether ivuxolimab altered TCR sequence diversity and caused clonal T-cell expansion. In the dose-escalation cohort, approximately 83% of patients were male, and the mean age was around 60 years with a range of roughly 20 to 80. Three dose-escalation patients achieved partial responses, one with hepatocellular carcinoma and two with cutaneous melanoma. The paper reports the monotherapy dose-escalation portion (N ≈ 50 patients) of the phase I ivuxolimab trial. The paper as a whole reports these results and caveats: After ivuxolimab, more expanded clones were found on average in CD8+ T cells than in CD4+ T cells. In the 0.1-3.0 mg/kg groups, partial responders were among the patients with the lowest normalized peripheral clonal expansion, particularly in CD8+ T cells. Low levels of normalized T-cell clonal expansion were also seen in some nonresponding patients. At doses of 0.1 to 3.0 mg/kg, clonal expansion of both CD4+ and CD8+ T cells in blood was seen between baseline and week 6. Antigen specificity was not determined for the clonally expanded peripheral T cells.

The CDR3, from cysteine to phenylalanine, totals 15 residues. The kept DNA is CDR3 alone, 45 bases in frame from the first base. The germline V gene sets CDR1 to KGHSH and CDR2 to LQKENI. V is pared back by 2 bases and J by 5 bases, with 13 bases lying between the germline termini. As for this clone: Which antigen it targets is not known. No base-level quality is on record; no much larger clone is a single base apart.

Patients with a history of autoimmune disease or receiving systemic immunosuppression were excluded from the trial. Peripheral blood for TCR sequencing was collected from all dose cohorts at baseline, on cycle 4 day 1, and on cycle 7 day 1. Samples were obtained from an open-label, multicenter, first-in-human phase I dose-escalation trial of ivuxolimab. The trial enrolled adults with locally advanced or metastatic head and neck squamous cell, hepatocellular, melanoma or renal cell carcinoma. Before TCR sequencing, CD4+ T cells and CD8+ T cells from peripheral blood were sorted into separate populations. Genomic DNA was extracted from sorted cells for sequencing of the TCRbeta CDR3 region. The immunoSEQ Assay was used for sequencing of TCRbeta CDR3 regions. Entries here come from immuneACCESS through TCRdb and include only in-frame sequences with V and J called. Some clones fail to appear in such tables; in the studies checked, an unresolved V gene covers under half of the shortfall, and the cause of the remainder is unknown. The sample profile shows fewer than 70,000 clones; roughly 80% of them were found once. 2.1% of the sample goes to the ten largest clones.

This chain joins TRBV18 to TRBJ2-1; the D gene is possibly TRBD1 or TRBD2, each agreeing over 5 bases. The starting material was CD4+ or CD8+ T cells sorted from blood, obtained in a trial of the OX40 agonist ivuxolimab. This TCR was recovered from an adult with an advanced solid tumor such as melanoma, head and neck, liver or kidney cancer. The DNA sequence is as follows: TGTGCCAGCTCACCAGACTCGGGGCTGCACAATGAGCAGTTCTTC. It codes for CASSPDSGLHNEQFF.